Sequencing of this TCR beta chain was carried out in a study of cytomegalovirus exposure and HLA in healthy donors. Study observations and caveats: Associated with HLA alleles at 0.05 false discovery rate in a later analysis were some 16,000 TCR beta sequences. The authors enumerated around 150 TCR beta chains as linked to cytomegalovirus. Follow-up analysis later connected one missense variant in DCLRE1C with trimming of TCR beta V- and J-genes. An analysis done earlier found most TCR beta V segments productive about 90% or about 30% of the time.

On this clone: Antigen: not known.

V was shortened by 2 bases and J by 0 bases, with 8 bases between the two germline ends. The V gene's germline CDR1 is SGHRS and CDR2 YFSETQ. The CDR3 extends over 14 amino acids. Primers: 60 Vbeta forward and 13 Jbeta reverse. This table comes from immunoSEQ multiplex PCR, and its TCRdb copy is limited to in-frame clones, with some not included. Here the sample spans approximately 130,000 clones, 70% to 85% being singletons. The specimen sequenced was PBMCs. The clonotype comes from a boy younger than 18 in good health and CMV-seronegative. The chain links TRBV5-1 to TRBJ1-2; D gene uncertain. Here the CDR3 DNA reads TGCGCCAGCAGCTTCTTACAGACTAACTATGGCTACACCTTC. The encoded protein is CASSFLQTNYGYTF. Combining the CDR3 with reference TRBV5-1 and TRBJ1-2 gives the whole variable domain KAGVTQTPRYLIKTRGQQVTLSCSPISGHRSVSWYQQTPGQGLQFLFEYFSETQRNKGNFPGRFSGRQFSNSRSEMNVSTLELGDSALYLCASSFLQTNYGYTFGSGTRLTVV.